The clone carrying this TCR beta chain was seen many times. No antigen is known for it. This entry is derived from a study of read filtering for tumor transcriptome and immune sequencing. Turning to the study itself: Whole-transcriptome libraries were prepared after DNase treatment.

Trimming took off 0 bases at V and 1 base at J, with 10 bases between the two ends. Germline assignment: CDR1 MNHEY and CDR2 SVGEGT. The CDR3 loop spans 16 amino acids. The library was built from around 400 ng RNA with molecular barcoded adaptors for alpha/delta and beta/gamma chains. TCRdb reprocessed the reads with MiXCR, giving one entry per CDR3 protein. The sample has some 130,000 distinct CDR3 sequences, 13% seen once. Broader study findings: Approximately 80% of IR-seq clonotypes had one read, totaling about 3.3% of reads; RNA-seq: 74.6% and 44.6%.

This chain joins TRBV6-2 or TRBV6-3 and TRBJ2-1; possibly TRBD2 for D (6 bases). This receptor was obtained from a donor at least 40 years old with multiple myeloma. Sequencing was carried out using a population of CD138-negative cells sorted from bone marrow. The chain's CDR3 is CASSYSRDWSYNEQFF. In nucleotides, the CDR3 is TGTGCCAGCAGTTACTCGAGGGACTGGTCCTACAATGAGCAGTTCTTC.